Listed here are 9 T cell receptor beta chains from one sample, sequenced in a study of tumor-infiltrating lymphocytes in primary liver carcinoma. The researchers produced TCR beta cDNA from 500 to 550 ng total RNA with a constant-region primer. A slightly modified ARM-PCR protocol with three nested multiplex PCR rounds produced these TCR beta libraries. Both of the initial two PCR rounds ran for approximately 10 cycles and employed TRBV1-TRBV30 forward primers alongside a C-beta reverse primer. TCRdb analysed the multiplex PCR reads with MiXCR anew, one entry per CDR3 protein. The sample comprises tens of thousands of distinct CDR3 sequences, around 72% of which are singletons, and about 18% rests with the top ten. Extraction of RNA together with DNA used roughly 18-32 mg of unsorted bulk tissue. Material: liver tumor tissue from sampling region 2. Subset of the sample: tumor region T2, inferior pole. These receptors all stem from a man aged 40-49 years with primary liver carcinoma and hepatitis B virus infection.

J is TRBJ2-5 and V is TRBV12-3 or TRBV12-4, with 8 bases that match TRBD1. This CDR3 spans 16 amino acids. The CDR3 region has the DNA TGTGTCAACATCCATGAGGTTCCAGGGGGCGGAGAGACCCAGTACTTC. Residues: CVNIHEVPGGGETQYF.

In this sample, this clonotype turned up once. The final CDR3 position lacks the conserved phenylalanine or tryptophan, pointing to a likely read error. The chain carries TRBV14 and TRBJ1-1; 8 nucleotides align to TRBD1. Germline V gives CDR1 SGHDN, CDR2 FVKESK. The CDR3 spans 16 residues. DNA of the CDR3: TGTGCCAGCAGCCGGGGACAGGAGAGAATGAACACTGAGGCTTTCTTA. As protein: CASSRGQERMNTEAFL.

This clonotype qualifies as medium-sized. The rearrangement joins TRBV29-1 to TRBJ2-5; 7 bases map to TRBD2. With 4 bases clipped from V and 2 bases from J, the junction kept 4 bases outside the gene matches. The CDR3 spans 13 residues. Germline CDR1 and CDR2: SQVTM and ANQGSEA. In nucleotides, the CDR3 is TGCAGCGTTGTCGACGGGAGGCAAGAGACCCAGTACTTC. It translates to CSVVDGRQETQYF.

Details on this clonotype: The final CDR3 position lacks the conserved phenylalanine or tryptophan, pointing to a likely read error. It is unclear where the CDR3 begins or ends on the DNA, so no DNA is shown, and the CDR3 is as TCRdb lists it. The chain is built from TRBV11-2 and TRBJ2-1. The CDR3 totals 12 residues, both ends included. Looked up from germline, CDR1 is SGHAT and CDR2 is FQNNGV. CDR3 loop: CASSFNYNGQFL.

This clonotype occurred many times. The V call is TRBV6-2 or TRBV6-3, the J call TRBJ2-2; 8 nucleotides agree with TRBD1. CDR1 and CDR2 from the germline V gene are MNHEY and SVGEGT. The CDR3 contains 15 residues. V gave up 3 bases and J gave up 6 bases; unmatched junction bases: 6. The CDR3: CASSYSTGGAGELFF. The CDR3 DNA is TGTGCCAGCAGTTATAGCACAGGGGGTGCCGGGGAGCTGTTTTTT.

This clonotype is classed as medium-sized. The chain recombines TRBV30 with TRBJ1-2; no definite D call. The CDR3 runs to 10 residues. V lost 3 bases, J lost 6 bases, and 5 bases lay in between. Per germline, CDR1 GTSNPN and CDR2 SVGIG (reference sequence). CDR3 DNA: TGTGCCTGGAGACCGGATGGCTACACCTTC. Translating gives CAWRPDGYTF.

The chain couples TRBV6-5 to TRBJ2-1; D remains ambiguous. The CDR3 runs to 11 residues. Germline V CDR1 and CDR2: MNHEY, SVGAGI. The ends were cut back, 2 bases at V and 14 bases at J, with 10 bases in the middle. For the CDR3, the DNA is TGTGCCAGCAGTTACGTGGATGAAGAGTTCTTC. Residues: CASSYVDEEFF.

In this sample, this clonotype turned up a few times. The J gene is TRBJ2-1, the V gene TRBV7-3; TRBD2 might be the D (6 bases). The V end was cut by 5 bases, the J end by 7 bases, with 12 bases between. The germline gives CDR1 SGHTA, CDR2 FQGTGA. The CDR3 runs to 13 residues. The chain's CDR3 is CASSPPTRNEQFF. The DNA of the CDR3 is TGTGCCAGCAGCCCTCCGACTAGAAATGAGCAGTTCTTC.

In regard to this clonotype: At one end the junction does not follow the germline gene, possibly because of a read error. The chain combines TRBV28 with TRBJ2-4; D uncertain. Germline values: CDR1 MDHEN, CDR2 SYDVKM. This CDR3 comprises 16 residues. As DNA, the CDR3 is TGTGCCAGCAGCGATCAAGAGCCCACAGCCAGAAACATTCAGTACTTC. Its translation: CASSDQEPTARNIQYF.